The clone carrying this T cell receptor beta chain was counted between two and nine times. No antigen is known for it. Trimming cost V 4 bases and J 4 bases, with 11 bases left between them. The germline V gene encodes CDR1 LGHDT and CDR2 YNNKEL (reference sequence). The CDR3 consists of 14 residues. These data originate in a study of early T cells in non-severe SARS-CoV-2 infection. Each single cDNA molecule received a unique molecular identifier. TCRdb called the 5' RACE reads again in MiXCR, with one record for every CDR3 protein. The profile covers approximately 39,000 distinct CDR3 sequences, with 5.5% to 8% appearing a single time and approximately 24% taken by the ten largest. General study findings and limits: Missing private and CD4 specificities, VDJdb matching favored anti-spike CD8 responses.

This clonotype was obtained from an adult who was a healthcare worker with PCR-confirmed SARS-CoV-2 infection or an uninfected control (not recorded which). Sequenced here: whole blood, sampled at baseline. The rearrangement uses TRBV3-1 and TRBJ1-5; unclear D gene. The CDR3 DNA reads as TGTGCCAGCAGCCCTAGGGAGGTGAATCAGCCCCAGCATTTT. Amino acid sequence: CASSPREVNQPQHF.